Listed here is a single TCR beta chain. Profiling relied on immunoSEQ multiplex PCR, and the TCRdb table lists in-frame clones only, not all of them. The sample carries tens of thousands of clones, approximately 88% recorded once. The source of the sample is a study of blood T cell repertoires in COVID-19. Across the whole study: PBMCs, B-cell-depleted T cells, or T cells provided the cDNA or gDNA that made up the material.

CDR3 length: 14 amino acids. Germline loops: CDR1 SGHAT, CDR2 FQNNGV. After removal of 0 bases from V and 10 bases from J, the junction contained 4 bases not matched to a gene. The receptor's source is a man aged 30 to 39 with COVID-19, enrolled during active disease. The chain employs TRBV11-2 and TRBJ2-3; TRBD1 matches 10 bases. The sequencing input was peripheral blood. In DNA form, the CDR3 reads TGTGCCAGCAGCTTAGATAAAGGGACAGGGGCGCAGTATTTT. Translated: CASSLDKGTGAQYF.